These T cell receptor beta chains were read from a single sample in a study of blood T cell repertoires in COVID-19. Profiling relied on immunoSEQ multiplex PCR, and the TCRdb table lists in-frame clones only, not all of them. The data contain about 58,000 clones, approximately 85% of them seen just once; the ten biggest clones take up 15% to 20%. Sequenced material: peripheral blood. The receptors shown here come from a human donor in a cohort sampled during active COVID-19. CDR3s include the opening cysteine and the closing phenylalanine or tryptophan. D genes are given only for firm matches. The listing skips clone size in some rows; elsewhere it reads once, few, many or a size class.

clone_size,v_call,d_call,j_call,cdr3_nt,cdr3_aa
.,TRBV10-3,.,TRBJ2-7,TGTGCCATCAGTGAGCTCCGGGAGCAACAGTACTTC,CAISELREQQYF
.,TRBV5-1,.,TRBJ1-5,TGCGCCAGCAGCCCGGACGGAGGCCTGGGTGTAAAGCATTTT,CASSPDGGLGVKHF
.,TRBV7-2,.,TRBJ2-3,TGTGCCAGCAGCGTAGGGCCCGGCACAGATACGCAGTATTTT,CASSVGPGTDTQYF
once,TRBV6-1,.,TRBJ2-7,TGTGCCAGCAGGGAAGGAGGACACAGCTACGAGCAGTACTTC,CASREGGHSYEQYF
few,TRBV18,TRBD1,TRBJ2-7,TGTGCCAGCTCGAAGCAGGGGGTTTACGAGCAGTACTTC,CASSKQGVYEQYF
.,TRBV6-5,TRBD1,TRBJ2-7,TGTGCCAGCAGCCGCCCCGGGACAGGGTACTACGAGCAGTACTTC,CASSRPGTGYYEQYF
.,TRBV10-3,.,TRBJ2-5,TGTGCCATCAGTGAAGGTCTAGGGGTATCAGAGACCCAGTACTTC,CAISEGLGVSETQYF
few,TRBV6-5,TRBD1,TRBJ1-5,TGTGCCAGCAAGGGGTCAGGGGGGCAGCCCCAGCATTTT,CASKGSGGQPQHF
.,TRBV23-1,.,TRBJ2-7,TGCGCCAGCACCCGGAGGGGACTGGGGCTCCACGAGCAGTACTTC,CASTRRGLGLHEQYF
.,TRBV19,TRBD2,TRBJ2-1,TGTGCCAGTAGGGGACTAGCGGGAGTCTACAATGAGCAGTTCTTC,CASRGLAGVYNEQFF
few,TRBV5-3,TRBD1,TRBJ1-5,TGTGCCAGAAGCTTGGGAAAGAGGGACAGGGCGTACAATCAGCCCCAGCATTTT,CARSLGKRDRAYNQPQHF
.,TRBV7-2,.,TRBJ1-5,TGTGCCAGCAGCTATCAGGGCTATGTGCCCCAGCATTTT,CASSYQGYVPQHF
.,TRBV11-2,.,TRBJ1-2,TGTGCCAGCAGCTTCGGGGACACGGGTCGCTACACCTTC,CASSFGDTGRYTF
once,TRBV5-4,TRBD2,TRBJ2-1,TGTGCCAGCAGCCGCCTAGCGGGAGCCCTAAATGAGCAGTTCTTC,CASSRLAGALNEQFF
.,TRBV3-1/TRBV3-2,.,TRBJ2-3,TGTGCCAGCAGCCAATACTCCTCGGGAGCGGCAACAGATACGCAGTATTTT,CASSQYSSGAATDTQYF
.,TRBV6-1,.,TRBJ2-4,TGTGCCAGCAGTGATCCAGGGGAAAACATTCAGTACTTC,CASSDPGENIQYF
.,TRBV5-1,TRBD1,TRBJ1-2,TGCGCCAGCAGCTTAACTCCGGGACAGGGTGCCTCTAACTATGGCTACACCTTC,CASSLTPGQGASNYGYTF
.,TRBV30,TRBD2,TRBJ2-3,TGTGCCCGAGCTAGCGGGAGCACAGATACGCAGTATTTT,CARASGSTDTQYF
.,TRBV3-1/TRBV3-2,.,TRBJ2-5,TGTGCCAGCAGCCAAGGAACACCCGCCCTGCTCATGTACTTC,CASSQGTPALLMYF